This section outlines one TCR beta chain sequence together with its context. Its antigen is undetermined. V was pared by 4 bases and J by 3 bases, with 8 bases of the junction left unmatched. CDR3 length: 15 residues. The germline V gene has CDR1 MGHRA and CDR2 YSYEKL. These data come from a study of a mutant IDH1 vaccine in newly diagnosed glioma. Whole-study context: Patients got radiotherapy, temozolomide, or both beforehand, and most got both.

Time point described: baseline, week 1 (first vaccination visit). As to treatment: pre-vaccination baseline after standard-of-care therapy. Study outcomes and limitations: Researchers report vaccine-induced immune responses in about 94% of patients.

The assay was immunoSEQ multiplex PCR, and TCRdb's table has in-frame clones only and misses some. The table includes 50,000 to 65,000 clones, about three quarters detected once. The V call is TRBV4-1, the J call TRBJ2-7; 8 positions agree with TRBD1. The sample here was PBMCs, taken from a glioma patient treated with radiotherapy, temozolomide or both. The sequence was obtained from a woman aged 35 to 49 with glioma. In nucleotides, the CDR3 is TGCGCCAGCAGCCGTGGACAGGGAGGTGGCTACGAGCAGTACTTC. Translated: CASSRGQGGGYEQYF.